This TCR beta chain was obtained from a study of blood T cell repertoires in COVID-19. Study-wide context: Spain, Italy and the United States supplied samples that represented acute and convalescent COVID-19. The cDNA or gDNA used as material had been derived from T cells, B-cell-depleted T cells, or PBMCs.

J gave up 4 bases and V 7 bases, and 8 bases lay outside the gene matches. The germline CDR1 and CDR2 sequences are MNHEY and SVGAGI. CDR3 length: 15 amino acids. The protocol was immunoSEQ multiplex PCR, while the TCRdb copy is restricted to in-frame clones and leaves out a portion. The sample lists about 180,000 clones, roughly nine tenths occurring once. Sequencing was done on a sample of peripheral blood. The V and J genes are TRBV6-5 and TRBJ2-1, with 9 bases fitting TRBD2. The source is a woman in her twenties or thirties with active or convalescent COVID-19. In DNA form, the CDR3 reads TGTGCCAGCAAGTGGGGACTAGCAGGGTACAATGAGCAGTTCTTC. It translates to CASKWGLAGYNEQFF.